The clone carrying this T cell receptor beta chain was recorded a few times. Its antigen remains unknown. This entry belongs to a study of cytomegalovirus exposure and HLA in healthy donors. On the study more broadly: Earlier, 150 million to 200 million T cells were analyzed, and 90 million to 120 million unique TCR beta sequences were found among them.

The CDR3 has 15 amino acids. Germline V gene data show CDR1 as SGHVS and CDR2 as FNYEAQ. Trimming stripped 4 bases from V and 7 bases from J, with 17 bases between. Findings and caveats of the study: Most TCRs appeared rarely, but some public TCRs recurred in many donors. Most CMV-associated TCR beta chains appeared HLA-restricted in a later analysis.

Use of 60 Vbeta and 13 Jbeta primers characterized the PCR. Profiled with immunoSEQ multiplex PCR; TCRdb holds only in-frame clones, not every one. The table records around 120,000 clones, roughly four fifths of them present only once. Sequencing was carried out using PBMCs. This clonotype originated in a woman aged 25 to 39 in good health and CMV-seropositive. V usage is TRBV7-6 and J usage is TRBJ2-1; tentative D call: TRBD2 (6 bases). Here the CDR3 reads CASSSLPKGRNEQFF. CDR3 coding DNA: TGTGCCAGCAGCTCCCTCCCCAAGGGGAGGAATGAGCAGTTCTTC.